Listed below are T cell receptor beta chains from one sample, sequenced in a study of shared clonotypes between healthy human individuals. Some clones are missing from TCRdb's copy, which holds only in-frame ones; the method was immunoSEQ multiplex PCR. The sample shows about 2 million clones, 85% to 95% of them seen only once. The specimen was naive CD4+ T cells sorted from blood. The receptors derive from a man younger than 35 in good health. CDR3s include the opening cysteine and the closing phenylalanine or tryptophan.

>TRBV10-3|TRBJ2-1
CAISERTGWYEQFF
>TRBV6-4|TRBJ1-5
CASTLVAVGNQPQHF
>TRBV5-4|TRBJ2-3
CASSLNTATDTQYF
>TRBV25-1|TRBJ2-7
CASSEYYEQYF
>TRBV27|TRBJ2-1
CASSLSLLAGNNEQFF
>TRBV27|TRBJ2-7
CASRPGQGYEQYF
>TRBV25-1|TRBJ2-1
CASSARTGTSKQFF
>TRBV30|TRBJ2-1
CAWSGTRELAGVYNEQFF
>TRBV11-2|TRBJ2-7
CASSLYPLEQYF
>TRBV4-3|TRBJ1-3
CASSQGTGRLNTIYF
>TRBV28|TRBJ1-5
CASSSPTPGQGYQPQHF
>TRBV7-2|TRBJ1-5
CASSTGTLRSNQPQHF
>TRBV2|TRBJ1-6
CASRREGNNSPLHF
>TRBV5-6|TRBJ2-7
CASSLAGSYEQYF
>TRBV7-3|TRBJ2-1
CASSAPGSPPNEQFF
>TRBV7-9|TRBJ2-2
CASSRTSENTGELFF